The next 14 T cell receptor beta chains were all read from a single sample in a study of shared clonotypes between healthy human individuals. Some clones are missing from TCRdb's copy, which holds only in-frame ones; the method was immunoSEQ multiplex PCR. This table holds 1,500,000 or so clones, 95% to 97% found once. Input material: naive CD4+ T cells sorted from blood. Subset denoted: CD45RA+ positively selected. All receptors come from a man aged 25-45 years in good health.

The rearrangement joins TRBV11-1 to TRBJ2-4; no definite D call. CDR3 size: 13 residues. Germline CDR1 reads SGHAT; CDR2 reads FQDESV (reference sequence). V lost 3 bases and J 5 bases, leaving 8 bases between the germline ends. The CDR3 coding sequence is TGTGCCAGCAGCTTCGGTCCAGAAAACATTCAGTACTTC. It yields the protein CASSFGPENIQYF.

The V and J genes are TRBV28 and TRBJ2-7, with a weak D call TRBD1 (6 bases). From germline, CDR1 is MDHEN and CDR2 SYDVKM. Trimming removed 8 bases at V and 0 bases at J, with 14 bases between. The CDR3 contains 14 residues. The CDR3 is CASGTGTFSYEQYF. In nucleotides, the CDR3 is TGTGCCAGCGGCACCGGGACATTCTCCTACGAGCAGTACTTC.

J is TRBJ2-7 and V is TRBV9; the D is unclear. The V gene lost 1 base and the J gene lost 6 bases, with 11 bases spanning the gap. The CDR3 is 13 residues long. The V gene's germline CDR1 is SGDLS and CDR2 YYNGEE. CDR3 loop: CASSVLQGSEQYF. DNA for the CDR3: TGTGCCAGCAGCGTACTCCAAGGAAGCGAGCAGTACTTC.

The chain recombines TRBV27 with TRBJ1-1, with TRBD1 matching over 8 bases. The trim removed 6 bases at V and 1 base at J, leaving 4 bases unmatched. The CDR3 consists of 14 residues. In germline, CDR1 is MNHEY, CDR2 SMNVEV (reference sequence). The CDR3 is CASRLGQGNTEAFF. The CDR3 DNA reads TGTGCCAGCAGACTAGGACAGGGGAACACTGAAGCTTTCTTT.

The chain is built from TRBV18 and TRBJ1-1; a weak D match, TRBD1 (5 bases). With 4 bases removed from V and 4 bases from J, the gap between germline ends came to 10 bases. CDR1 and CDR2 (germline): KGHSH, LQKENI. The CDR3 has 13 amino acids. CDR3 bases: TGTGCCAGCTCACAGGGACCGCGCACTGAAGCTTTCTTT. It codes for CASSQGPRTEAFF.

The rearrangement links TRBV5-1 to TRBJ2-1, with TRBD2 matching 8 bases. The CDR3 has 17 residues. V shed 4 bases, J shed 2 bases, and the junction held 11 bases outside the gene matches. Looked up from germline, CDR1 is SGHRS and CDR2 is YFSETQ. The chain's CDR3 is CASSQIPGTRAYNEQFF. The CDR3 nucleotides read TGCGCCAGCAGCCAGATCCCCGGGACTAGAGCCTACAATGAGCAGTTCTTC.

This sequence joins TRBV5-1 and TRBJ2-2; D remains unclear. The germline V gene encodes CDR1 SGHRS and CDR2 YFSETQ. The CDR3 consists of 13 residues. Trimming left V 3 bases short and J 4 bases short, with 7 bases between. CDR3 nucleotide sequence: TGCGCCAGCAGCTCGGAGTTCACCGGGGAGCTGTTTTTT. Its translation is CASSSEFTGELFF.

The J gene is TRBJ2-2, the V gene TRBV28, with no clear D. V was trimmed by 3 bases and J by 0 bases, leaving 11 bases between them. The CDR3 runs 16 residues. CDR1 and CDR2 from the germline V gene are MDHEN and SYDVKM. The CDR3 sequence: CASSFFASPNTGELFF. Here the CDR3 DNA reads TGTGCCAGCAGTTTCTTCGCGAGTCCGAACACCGGGGAGCTGTTTTTT. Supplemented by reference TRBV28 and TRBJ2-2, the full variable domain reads DVKVTQSSRYLVKRTGEKVFLECVQDMDHENMFWYRQDPGLGLRLIYFSYDVKMKEKGDIPEGYSVSREKKERFSLILESASTNQTSMYLCASSFFASPNTGELFFGEGSRLTVL.

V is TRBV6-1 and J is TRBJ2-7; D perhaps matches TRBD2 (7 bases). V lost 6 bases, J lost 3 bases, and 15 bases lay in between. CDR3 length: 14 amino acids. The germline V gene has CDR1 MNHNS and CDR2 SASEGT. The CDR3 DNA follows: TGTGCCAGCAGGGGGGGCGGGAGTTTCTACGAGCAGTACTTC. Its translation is CASRGGGSFYEQYF.

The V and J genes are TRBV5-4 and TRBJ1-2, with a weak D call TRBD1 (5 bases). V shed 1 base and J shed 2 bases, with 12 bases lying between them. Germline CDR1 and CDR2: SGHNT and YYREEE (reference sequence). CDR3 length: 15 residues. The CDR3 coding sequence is TGTGCCAGCAGCTTGCGTACAGGCCCAAACTATGGCTACACCTTC. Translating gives CASSLRTGPNYGYTF.

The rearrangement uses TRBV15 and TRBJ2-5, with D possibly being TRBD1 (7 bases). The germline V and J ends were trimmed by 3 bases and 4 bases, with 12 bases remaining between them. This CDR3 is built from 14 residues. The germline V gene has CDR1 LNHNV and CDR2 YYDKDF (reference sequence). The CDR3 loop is CATSRRGRGETQYF. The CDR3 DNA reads TGTGCCACCAGCAGGAGGGGGCGGGGAGAGACCCAGTACTTC.

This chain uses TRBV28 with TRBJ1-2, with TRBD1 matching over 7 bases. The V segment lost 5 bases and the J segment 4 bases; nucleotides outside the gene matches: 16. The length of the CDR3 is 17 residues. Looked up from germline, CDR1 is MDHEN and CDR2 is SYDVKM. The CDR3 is CASSNPTGLNRFYGYTF. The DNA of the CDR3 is TGTGCCAGCAGTAACCCGACAGGGCTGAACCGGTTCTATGGCTACACCTTC.

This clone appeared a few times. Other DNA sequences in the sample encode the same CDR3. CDR3 coding DNA: TGTGCCAGCAGTGAAAGCTCAAACACCGGGGAGCTGTTTTTT. Protein: CASSESSNTGELFF. V usage is TRBV2 and J usage is TRBJ2-2; D unclear. V shed 2 bases and J shed 2 bases, with 6 bases lying between them. CDR1 is SNHLY, CDR2 FYNNEI, per germline. CDR3 length equals 14 residues.

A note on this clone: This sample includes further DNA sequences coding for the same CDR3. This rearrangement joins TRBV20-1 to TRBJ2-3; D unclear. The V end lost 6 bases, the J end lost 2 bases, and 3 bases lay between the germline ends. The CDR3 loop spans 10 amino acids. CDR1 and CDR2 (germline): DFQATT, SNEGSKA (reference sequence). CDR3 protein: CSANTDTQYF. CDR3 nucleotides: TGCAGTGCAAACACAGATACGCAGTATTTT.